The clone carrying this TCR beta chain showed up just a few times. Its target is not known. The entry originates in a study of cytomegalovirus exposure and HLA in healthy donors. Across the study: Among the approximately 410 genotyped donors, 65% to 90% were placed in the Caucasian-associated ancestry cluster. Whole-study results and caveats: A later analysis linked a missense variant in DCLRE1C to the trimming of TCR beta V and J genes.

The PCR made use of 60 Vbeta and 13 Jbeta primers. Profiled with immunoSEQ multiplex PCR; TCRdb holds only in-frame clones, not every one. Here the sample spans about 160,000 clones, 65% to 80% being singletons. V shed 4 bases and J 5 bases; nucleotides not matched to a gene: 8. CDR3 length: 15 amino acids. CDR1 is MNHNS, CDR2 SASEGT, per germline. The sequence derives from a female donor in good health and CMV-seronegative. Sequenced sample: PBMCs. This chain links TRBV6-1 with TRBJ2-7; 10 bases map to TRBD2. This CDR3 reads CASSGASGGYHEQYF. DNA for the CDR3: TGTGCCAGCAGTGGGGCTAGCGGGGGCTATCACGAGCAGTACTTC.